This entry lists 17 T cell receptor beta chains sequenced from one sample in a study of blood T cell repertoires in COVID-19. The protocol was immunoSEQ multiplex PCR, while the TCRdb copy is restricted to in-frame clones and leaves out a portion. The data contain about 200,000 clones, approximately 84% of them singletons. Sequenced sample: peripheral blood. Every receptor here comes from an elderly woman with acute or convalescent COVID-19.

The chain is built from TRBV3-1 (or the pseudogene TRBV3-2) and TRBJ2-1, with D maybe TRBD1 (6 bases). The germline V gene has CDR1 LGHDT and CDR2 YNNKEL (reference sequence). The CDR3 length is 13 residues. V lost 4 bases and J lost 9, with 13 bases in between. CDR3 in amino acids: CASSPGEWGEQFF. CDR3 DNA sequence: TGTGCCAGCAGCCCAGGGGAGTGGGGTGAGCAGTTCTTC.

The chain uses TRBV19 and TRBJ2-1; 7 bases map to TRBD1. The ends lost 3 bases at V and 11 bases at J; junction bases unmatched: 13. The CDR3 length is 15 residues. Germline V gene sequence: CDR1 LNHDA, CDR2 SQIVND (reference sequence). The CDR3 coding sequence is TGTGCCAGTAGTATTGACAGGGCTAATTGGGGTAAGCAGTTCTTC. Its translation: CASSIDRANWGKQFF.

The chain has TRBV10-3 and TRBJ1-5; 7 nucleotides align to TRBD1. Germline CDR1 and CDR2: ENHRY and SYGVKD. Trimming cost V 7 bases and J 6 bases; bases outside gene matches: 6. The CDR3 contains 13 residues. The CDR3 coding sequence is TGTGCCATCAAAGCACAGGGGCCTCAGCCCCAGCATTTT. Amino acid sequence: CAIKAQGPQPQHF.

The V and J genes are TRBV5-1 and TRBJ2-1, with 10 bases aligning to TRBD2. Per the germline V gene, CDR1 is SGHRS and CDR2 is YFSETQ. V dropped 4 bases and J dropped 6; count of bases not matched to a gene: 10. There are 16 residues in the CDR3. The CDR3 coding sequence is TGCGCCAGCAGCGGGTCTAGCGGGAGAAGGGGCAATGAGCAGTTCTTC. This translates into CASSGSSGRRGNEQFF.

J is TRBJ1-5 and V is TRBV28; 7 bases map to TRBD1. Germline V gene lookup returns CDR1 MDHEN and CDR2 SYDVKM. The CDR3 is made up of 16 amino acids. The V and J ends lost 4 bases and 5 bases, in that order; junction bases with no gene match: 11. This CDR3 reads CASSSLTGSPHQPQHF. The CDR3 DNA is TGTGCCAGCAGTTCATTGACAGGGTCCCCGCATCAGCCCCAGCATTTT.

The V and J genes are TRBV6-2 or TRBV6-3 and TRBJ2-7, with D maybe TRBD2 (6 bases). CDR1 and CDR2 from the germline V gene are MNHEY and SVGEGT. The CDR3 sequence is 15 residues long. V lost 0 bases and J 5 bases, leaving 14 bases between the germline ends. Here the CDR3 DNA reads TGTGCCAGCAGTTACTCCGGGGGACTCTTTGACGAGCAGTACTTC. Translated, it gives CASSYSGGLFDEQYF.

The chain carries TRBV4-2 and TRBJ2-1; 12 nucleotides match TRBD2. V lost 1 base to trimming and J lost 2 bases; unmatched junction nucleotides: 9. The CDR3 runs 19 residues. CDR1 LGHNA and CDR2 YNFKEQ come from the germline V gene. CDR3 bases: TGTGCCAGCAGCCAAGGCCTAGCGGGAGGGCAGACCCCCTACAATGAGCAGTTCTTC. Translating gives CASSQGLAGGQTPYNEQFF.

This clone was seen a single time. This chain connects TRBV24-1 to TRBJ1-1; 7 nucleotides align to TRBD1. The J segment lost 5 bases and the V segment lost 3 bases, leaving 11 bases of the junction unmatched. This CDR3 has 16 amino acids. The V gene's germline CDR1 is KGHDR and CDR2 SFDVKD. The CDR3 region has the DNA TGTGCCACCAGTGATGGTCAAGGACCAGGGGGTACTGAAGCTTTCTTT. It yields the protein CATSDGQGPGGTEAFF.

The sample holds a few counts of this clone. V gene TRBV5-1 combines with J gene TRBJ2-1; D perhaps matches TRBD1 (6 bases). Trimming stripped 7 bases from V and 10 bases from J, with 18 bases between. Germline CDR1 and CDR2: SGHRS and YFSETQ. The CDR3 loop spans 13 amino acids. In DNA form, the CDR3 reads TGCGCCAGCCGCCGGGACACTGGTCGCGAGCAGTTCTTC. It translates to CASRRDTGREQFF.

V is TRBV9 and J is TRBJ2-1; possible D gene TRBD1, 6 bases. Germline loops: CDR1 SGDLS, CDR2 YYNGEE. The CDR3 runs 15 residues. V was pared by 3 bases and J by 8 bases, with 18 bases between. The CDR3 DNA sequence: TGTGCCAGCAGCGAAACGTCCCACAGGGTCCATGAGCAGTTCTTC. It translates to CASSETSHRVHEQFF.

V and J are TRBV7-9 and TRBJ2-2; 9 bases fit TRBD2. The germline V gene has CDR1 SEHNR and CDR2 FQNEAQ (reference sequence). J gave up 6 bases and V 3 bases, and 2 bases lay outside the gene matches. There are 14 residues in the CDR3. CDR3 protein: CASSLGLASGELFF. As DNA, the CDR3 is TGTGCCAGCAGCTTGGGACTAGCATCCGGGGAGCTGTTTTTT. Full variable domain (rest looked up from reference TRBV7-9 and TRBJ2-2): DTGVSQNPRHKITKRGQNVTFRCDPISEHNRLYWYRQTLGQGPEFLTYFQNEAQLEKSRLLSDRFSAERPKGSFSTLEIQRTEQGDSAMYLCASSLGLASGELFFGEGSRLTVL.

The rearrangement links TRBV6-5 to TRBJ2-2, with D perhaps matching TRBD2 (7 bases). CDR1 is MNHEY and CDR2 is SVGAGI in the germline V gene. The CDR3 is made up of 15 amino acids. The germline V and J ends were trimmed by 7 bases and 5 bases, with 17 bases remaining between them. This CDR3 reads CASTSGGATTGELFF. The CDR3, as DNA: TGTGCCAGCACCTCGGGGGGCGCAACGACCGGGGAGCTGTTTTTT.

The chain joins TRBV19 to TRBJ1-1; a weak D match, TRBD1 (5 bases). The germline V gene encodes CDR1 LNHDA and CDR2 SQIVND (reference sequence). The CDR3 covers 13 residues. Trimming stripped 4 bases from V and 7 bases from J, with 13 bases between. CDR3 nucleotides: TGTGCCAGTAGTACGACAGCCTCCCTTGAAGCTTTCTTT. Translating gives CASSTTASLEAFF.

This sequence joins TRBV6-5 and TRBJ2-7, with unresolved D. There are 14 residues in the CDR3. Germline-derived CDR1 and CDR2 are MNHEY and SVGAGI. The V and J ends lost 0 bases and 3 bases respectively, with 9 bases between them. CDR3: CASSYSGDNYEQYF. CDR3 in DNA: TGTGCCAGCAGTTACTCGGGCGACAACTACGAGCAGTACTTC.

V gene TRBV19 combines with J gene TRBJ2-1, with 8 bases fitting TRBD2. CDR1 and CDR2 from the germline V gene are LNHDA and SQIVND (reference sequence). This CDR3 contains 16 residues. J lost 0 bases, V lost 5 bases, and 6 bases had no gene match. CDR3 nucleotide sequence: TGTGCCAGTAGTGGCGGGAGGCGGGGCTCCTACAATGAGCAGTTCTTC. This codes for CASSGGRRGSYNEQFF.

A few counts support this clone. The rearrangement joins TRBV5-1 to TRBJ1-6; maybe TRBD1 (6 bases). Looked up from germline, CDR1 is SGHRS and CDR2 is YFSETQ. Between the trimmed V and J ends, which lost 0 bases and 4 bases, there was a span of 11 bases. This CDR3 contains 16 residues. The CDR3, as DNA: TGCGCCAGCAGCTTGGTGGGGACAAAATATAATTCACCCCTCCACTTT. Its translation: CASSLVGTKYNSPLHF.

The chain employs TRBV7-2 and TRBJ1-4; 7 bases match TRBD1. Germline CDR1 reads SGHTA; CDR2 reads FQGNSA. CDR3 length: 15 amino acids. The V gene end was trimmed by 3 bases and the J gene end by 4 bases; junction bases not matched to a gene: 5. Written as DNA, the CDR3 is TGTGCCAGCAGCTTTGGGGGACAGCTTAATGAAAAACTGTTTTTT. This encodes CASSFGGQLNEKLFF.